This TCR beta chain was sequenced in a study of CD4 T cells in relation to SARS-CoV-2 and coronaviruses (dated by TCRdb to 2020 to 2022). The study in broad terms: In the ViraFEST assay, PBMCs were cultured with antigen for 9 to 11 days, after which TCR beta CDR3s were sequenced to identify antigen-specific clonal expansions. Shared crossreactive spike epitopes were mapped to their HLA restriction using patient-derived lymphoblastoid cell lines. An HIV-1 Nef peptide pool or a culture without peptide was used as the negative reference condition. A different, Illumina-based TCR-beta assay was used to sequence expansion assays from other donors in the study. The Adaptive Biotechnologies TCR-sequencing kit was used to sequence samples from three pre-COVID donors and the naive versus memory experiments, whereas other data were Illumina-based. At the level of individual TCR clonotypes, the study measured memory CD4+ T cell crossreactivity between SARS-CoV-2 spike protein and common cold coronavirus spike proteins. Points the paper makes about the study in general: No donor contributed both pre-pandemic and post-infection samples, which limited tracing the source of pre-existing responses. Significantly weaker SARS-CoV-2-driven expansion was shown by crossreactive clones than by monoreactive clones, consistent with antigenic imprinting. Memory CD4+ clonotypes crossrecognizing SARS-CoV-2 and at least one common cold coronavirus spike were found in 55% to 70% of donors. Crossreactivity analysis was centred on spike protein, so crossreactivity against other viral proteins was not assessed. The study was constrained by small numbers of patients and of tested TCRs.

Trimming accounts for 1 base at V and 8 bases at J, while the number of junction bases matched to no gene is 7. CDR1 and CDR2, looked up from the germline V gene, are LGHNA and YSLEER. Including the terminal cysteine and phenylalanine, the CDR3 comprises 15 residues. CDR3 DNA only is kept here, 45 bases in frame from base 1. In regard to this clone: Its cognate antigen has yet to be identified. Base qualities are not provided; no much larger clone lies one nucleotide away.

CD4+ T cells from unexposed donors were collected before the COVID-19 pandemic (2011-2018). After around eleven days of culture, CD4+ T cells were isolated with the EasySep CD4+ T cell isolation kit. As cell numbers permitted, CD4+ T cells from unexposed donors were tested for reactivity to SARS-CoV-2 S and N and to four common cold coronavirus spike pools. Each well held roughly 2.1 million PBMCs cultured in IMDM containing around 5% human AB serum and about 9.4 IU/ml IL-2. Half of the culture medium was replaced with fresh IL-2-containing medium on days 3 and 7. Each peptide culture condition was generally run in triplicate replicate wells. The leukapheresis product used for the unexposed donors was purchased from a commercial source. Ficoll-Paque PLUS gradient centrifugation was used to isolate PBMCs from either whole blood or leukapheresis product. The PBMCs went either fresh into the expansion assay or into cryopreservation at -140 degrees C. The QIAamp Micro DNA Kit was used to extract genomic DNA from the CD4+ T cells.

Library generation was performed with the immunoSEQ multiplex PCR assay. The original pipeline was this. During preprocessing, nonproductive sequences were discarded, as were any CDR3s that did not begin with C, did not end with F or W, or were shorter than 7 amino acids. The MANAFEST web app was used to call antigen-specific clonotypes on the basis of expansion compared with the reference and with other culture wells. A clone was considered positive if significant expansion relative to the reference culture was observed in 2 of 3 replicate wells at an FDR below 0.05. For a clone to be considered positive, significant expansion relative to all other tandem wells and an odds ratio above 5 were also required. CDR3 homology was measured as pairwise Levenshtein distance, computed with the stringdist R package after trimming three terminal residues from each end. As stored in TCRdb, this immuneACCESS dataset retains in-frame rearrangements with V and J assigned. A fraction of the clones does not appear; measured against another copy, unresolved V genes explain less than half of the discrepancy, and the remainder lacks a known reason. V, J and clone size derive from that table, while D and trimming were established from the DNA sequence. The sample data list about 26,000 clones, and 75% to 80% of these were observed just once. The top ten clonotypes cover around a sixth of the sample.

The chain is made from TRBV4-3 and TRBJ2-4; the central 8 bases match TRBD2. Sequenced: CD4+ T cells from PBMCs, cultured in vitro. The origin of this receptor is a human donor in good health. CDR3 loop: CASSQAGPGGDIQYF. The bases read TGCGCCAGCAGCCAAGCCGGGCCCGGGGGGGACATTCAGTACTTC.